This T cell receptor beta chain appears in the sequencing data of a study of blood T cells in healthy people across ages. Study summary: About one barcoded beta molecule per two T cells came from capture by template switching. Notes on the study in general: Possibly, changes in expanded clonotypes were confounded because donor CMV status was unknown.

Caucasian, healthy and from Russia, the donors were aged between about 6 and 100. RNA extraction gave at least 5.5 micrograms of total RNA per sample. It was with a sample-barcoded 5' primer and a J-beta primer mix that a second PCR of roughly 6 to 12 cycles was run. TCRdb passed the 5' RACE reads through MiXCR, listing each CDR3 protein once. Here the sample spans 1.5 million to 2 million distinct CDR3 sequences, approximately 30% being singletons. The CDR3 covers 12 residues. V was shortened by 8 bases and J by 3 bases, with 8 bases between the two germline ends. The germline V gene has CDR1 LNHDA and CDR2 SQIVND (reference sequence). On this clonotype: The antigen remains unidentified.

The clonotype was recovered from a woman aged 25 to 39 in good health. Sequencing input: blood. The V call is TRBV19, the J call TRBJ1-5; D is unresolved. CDR3 region: CASLGINQPQHF. As DNA, the CDR3 is TGTGCCAGTTTGGGCATCAATCAGCCCCAGCATTTT.